These 21 T cell receptor beta chains originate from one sample sequenced in a study of response to subunit inactivated influenza vaccine. One entry per CDR3 protein results from TCRdb running MiXCR on the RT-PCR reads. The top ten hold roughly 12% of the sample, which has about 160,000 distinct CDR3 sequences, roughly a tenth seen once. Sequenced material: non-naive T cells sorted from PBMCs, taken roughly 47 days after vaccination. These TCRs come from a man aged 50 to 60 who received an inactivated influenza vaccine.

The sample holds a few counts of this clonotype. V is TRBV6-1 and J is TRBJ1-1; no firm D call. From germline, CDR1 is MNHNS and CDR2 SASEGT. Trimming removed 3 bases at V and 1 base at J, with 12 bases between. The CDR3 has 15 residues. The CDR3 sequence: CASSDTSASNTEAFF. The CDR3 DNA sequence: TGTGCCAGCAGTGATACGTCCGCCTCGAACACTGAAGCTTTCTTT.

This clonotype was observed many times. The chain uses TRBV4-1 and TRBJ2-4, with 7 bases matching TRBD2. With V trimmed by 4 bases and J by 0 bases, 12 bases remained unmatched. Germline CDR1 reads MGHRA; CDR2 reads YSYEKL. The CDR3 consists of 18 residues. CDR3 DNA sequence: TGCGCCAGCAGCCGCGGGACTAAGGGGACGGTAGCCAAAAACATTCAGTACTTC. Translation: CASSRGTKGTVAKNIQYF.

This clonotype was counted many times. CDR3: CASSFTGVRGYTF. The CDR3 nucleotides read TGTGCCAGCAGTTTCACTGGGGTTCGGGGCTACACCTTC. The V gene is TRBV12-3 or TRBV12-4, the J gene TRBJ1-2; the D is unclear. The V end lost 3 bases, the J end lost 8 bases, and 13 bases lay between the germline ends. CDR3 size: 13 residues.

This clonotype appeared many times. At one end the junction does not follow the germline gene, possibly because of a read error. The J gene is TRBJ1-1, the V gene TRBV5-1, with a weak D call TRBD1 (5 bases). There are 13 residues in the CDR3. CDR1 and CDR2 (germline): SGHRS, YFSETQ. The CDR3 reads CASSLRQNSEAFF. For the CDR3, the DNA is TGCGCCAGCAGCCTTCGACAGAACAGTGAAGCTTTCTTT. The full variable domain, in which reference TRBV5-1 and TRBJ1-1 provide the parts outside the CDR3, is KAGVTQTPRYLIKTRGQQVTLSCSPISGHRSVSWYQQTPGQGLQFLFEYFSETQRNKGNFPGRFSGRQFSNSRSEMNVSTLELGDSALYLCASSLRQNSEAFFGQGTRLTVV.

The rearrangement links TRBV7-6 to TRBJ2-2, with a weak D call TRBD2 (5 bases). Germline V lookup: CDR1 SGHVS, CDR2 FNYEAQ. The CDR3 has 16 amino acids. Trimming shortened V by 1 base and J by 0 bases, and 9 bases separated the two germline ends. Here the CDR3 DNA reads TGTGCCAGCAGCTTAGAAGCGGTCACGAACACCGGGGAGCTGTTTTTT. It codes for CASSLEAVTNTGELFF. Full variable domain (rest looked up from reference TRBV7-6 and TRBJ2-2): GAGVSQSPRYKVTKRGQDVALRCDPISGHVSLYWYRQALGQGPEFLTYFNYEAQQDKSGLPNDRFSAERPEGSISTLTIQRTEQRDSAMYRCASSLEAVTNTGELFFGEGSRLTVL.

The chain has TRBV5-5 and TRBJ2-5; TRBD1 matches at 12 bases. Germline V gives CDR1 SGHKS, CDR2 YYEKEE (reference sequence). CDR3 size: 16 residues. V was clipped by 6 bases and J by 4 bases; unmatched bases: 10. The DNA of the CDR3 is TGTGCCAGCATCGAGGGGGACAGGGGGCTTACAGAGACCCAGTACTTC. Translation: CASIEGDRGLTETQYF.

Only a few counts were recorded for this clonotype. CDR3 region: CASSSQGAYTEAFF. CDR3 DNA: TGCGCCAGCAGCTCCCAGGGGGCGTACACTGAAGCTTTCTTT. The V gene is TRBV5-1, the J gene TRBJ1-1; 8 nucleotides line up with TRBD1. V dropped 3 bases and J dropped 3; count of bases not matched to a gene: 4. Germline CDR1 SGHRS, CDR2 YFSETQ. The CDR3 extends over 14 amino acids.

This clonotype was picked up many times. The chain joins TRBV5-6 to TRBJ2-7; the D call may be TRBD1 or TRBD2 (5 bases each). V gave up 3 bases and J gave up 0 bases, with 16 bases separating them. CDR1 and CDR2 from the germline V gene are SGHDT and YYEEEE. The CDR3 runs to 16 residues. The DNA for the CDR3 is TGTGCCAGCAGCTATACGCAGGGAGTGTTCTCCTACGAGCAGTACTTC. Its translation: CASSYTQGVFSYEQYF.

In its sample, this clonotype was seen a few times. V and J are TRBV28 and TRBJ1-1; D gene ambiguous. The ends were cut back, 0 bases at V and 1 base at J, with 6 bases in the middle. The CDR3 contains 14 residues. The V gene's germline CDR1 is MDHEN and CDR2 SYDVKM. In DNA, the CDR3 is TGTGCCAGCAGTTTATGGACCGCGAACACTGAAGCTTTCTTT. It is translated as CASSLWTANTEAFF.

This clonotype was recorded only once. The rearrangement uses TRBV20-1 and TRBJ2-7; TRBD1 matches 10 bases. Germline V gene lookup returns CDR1 DFQATT and CDR2 SNEGSKA (reference sequence). The CDR3 is 15 amino acids. V lost 0 bases and J lost 7; bases outside the gene matches: 9. CDR3 nucleotide sequence: TGCAGTGCTAGAGAACAGGACAGGGGGGGTCGGGAGCAGTACTTC. Protein: CSAREQDRGGREQYF.

The V call is TRBV12-3 or TRBV12-4, the J call TRBJ1-1, with D possibly matching TRBD1 (6 bases). This CDR3 region has 13 residues. Trimming removed 7 bases at V and 4 bases at J, with 13 bases between. As DNA, the CDR3 is TGTGCCAGCACTCTGGGGGGGGCCACTGAAGCTTTCTTT. This encodes CASTLGGATEAFF.

This clonotype occurred many times. This chain joins TRBV21-1 and TRBJ1-2; the DNA was not compared with TRBD1, the D call given in the table. TRBV21-1 is marked as a pseudogene. This CDR3 is 16 amino acids long. CDR3 nucleotides: TGTGCCAGCAGCAAGATGGGGGCTCAAGGGAACTATGGCTACACCTTC. This codes for CASSKMGAQGNYGYTF.

This clonotype occurred a few times. The J gene is TRBJ1-4, the V gene TRBV5-1; 10 bases line up with TRBD1. Losses at the gene ends were 5 bases for V and 6 bases for J; bases not matched to a gene: 4. Per the germline V gene, CDR1 is SGHRS and CDR2 is YFSETQ. This CDR3 is 14 amino acids long. The CDR3 spells CASRSGTGDEKLFF. CDR3 DNA sequence: TGCGCCAGCAGATCCGGGACAGGGGATGAAAAACTGTTTTTT.

This chain links TRBV7-3 with TRBJ2-2; a possible D gene is TRBD2 (5 bases). This CDR3 has 14 amino acids. Germline lookup yields CDR1 SGHTA and CDR2 FQGTGA. V was trimmed by 5 bases and J by 2 bases, leaving 9 bases between them. The CDR3 DNA follows: TGTGCCAGCAGCCCCGACTATAACACCGGGGAGCTGTTTTTT. It specifies CASSPDYNTGELFF.

This clonotype was seen more than once but under ten times. V and J are TRBV15 and TRBJ1-2, with unresolved D. This CDR3 comprises 14 residues. Germline V gives CDR1 LNHNV, CDR2 YYDKDF (reference sequence). V shed 0 bases and J shed 2 bases, with 7 bases lying between them. CDR3 nucleotides: TGTGCCACCAGCAGAGACCCGGGAAACTATGGCTACACCTTC. This translates into CATSRDPGNYGYTF.

This clonotype was recorded at least ten times. This sequence joins TRBV12-3 or TRBV12-4 and TRBJ2-1; TRBD1 agrees at 7 bases. The junction had 11 bases not matched to a gene; V was cut back by 6 bases and J by 3 bases. CDR3 length equals 16 residues. The CDR3 DNA reads TGTGCCAGCAGGGCTGACAGGGACATATACTACAATGAGCAGTTCTTC. It encodes CASRADRDIYYNEQFF.

This rearrangement joins TRBV20-1 to TRBJ2-2, with TRBD2 matching 13 bases. Trimming at V came to 1 base and at J to 6 bases, leaving 8 bases not matched to a gene. The germline V gene encodes CDR1 DFQATT and CDR2 SNEGSKA (reference sequence). The CDR3 covers 17 residues. The CDR3, as DNA: TGCAGTGCTAGAGGGCCTCTGGGACTAGCGGGACCCGGGGAGCTGTTTTTT. It translates to CSARGPLGLAGPGELFF.

The J gene is TRBJ2-2, the V gene TRBV11-2; D not certain. CDR1 is SGHAT and CDR2 is FQNNGV in the germline V gene. Deletions cut 5 bases from V and 4 bases from J, with 11 bases between. The CDR3 has 14 amino acids. CDR3 in DNA: TGTGCCAGCAGCAAAAAAGGGCTCACCGGGGAGCTGTTTTTT. It specifies CASSKKGLTGELFF.

This clonotype was counted ten times or more. The chain is built from TRBV27 and TRBJ2-2, with a possible D match to TRBD1 (5 bases). The CDR3 contains 14 residues. CDR1 is MNHEY, CDR2 SMNVEV, per germline (reference sequence). The germline V and J ends were trimmed by 8 bases and 3 bases, with 13 bases remaining between them. CDR3 in amino acids: CASATGIYTGELFF. DNA for the CDR3: TGTGCCAGCGCCACAGGAATTTACACCGGGGAGCTGTTTTTT.

V and J are TRBV9 and TRBJ2-3; 14 nucleotides align to TRBD2. The J segment lost 7 bases and the V segment lost 0 bases, leaving 7 bases of the junction unmatched. Germline V gene data show CDR1 as SGDLS and CDR2 as YYNGEE. The CDR3 spans 17 residues. For the CDR3, the DNA is TGTGCCAGCAGCGTAGCCCCGGGACTAGCGGGGGTGAATACGCAGTATTTT. Protein sequence: CASSVAPGLAGVNTQYF. Supplemented by reference TRBV9 and TRBJ2-3, the full variable domain reads DSGVTQTPKHLITATGQRVTLRCSPRSGDLSVYWYQQSLDQGLQFLIQYYNGEERAKGNILERFSAQQFPDLHSELNLSSLELGDSALYFCASSVAPGLAGVNTQYFGPGTRLTVL.

The chain couples TRBV18 to TRBJ1-4; D ambiguous. The ends were cut back, 0 bases at V and 4 bases at J, with 6 bases in the middle. CDR1 is KGHSH, CDR2 LQKENI, per germline. This CDR3 has 14 residues. The CDR3 reads CASSPPMSNEKLFF. The CDR3, as DNA: TGTGCCAGCTCACCACCGATGAGTAATGAAAAACTGTTTTTT.